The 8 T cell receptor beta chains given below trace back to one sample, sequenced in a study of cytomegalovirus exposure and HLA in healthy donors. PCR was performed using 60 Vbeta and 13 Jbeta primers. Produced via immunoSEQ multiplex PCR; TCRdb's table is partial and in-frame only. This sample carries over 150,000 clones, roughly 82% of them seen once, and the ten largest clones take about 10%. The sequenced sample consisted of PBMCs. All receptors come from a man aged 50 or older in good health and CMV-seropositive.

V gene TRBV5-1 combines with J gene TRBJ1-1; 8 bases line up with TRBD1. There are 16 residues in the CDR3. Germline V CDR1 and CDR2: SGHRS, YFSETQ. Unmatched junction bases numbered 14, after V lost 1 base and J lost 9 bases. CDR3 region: CASSLSGGGSNLQAFF. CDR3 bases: TGCGCCAGCAGCTTGTCAGGGGGCGGGAGTAACCTTCAAGCTTTCTTT.

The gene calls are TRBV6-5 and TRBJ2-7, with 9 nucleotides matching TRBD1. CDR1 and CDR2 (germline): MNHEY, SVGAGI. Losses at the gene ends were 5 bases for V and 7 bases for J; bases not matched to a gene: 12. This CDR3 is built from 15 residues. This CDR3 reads CASSANRGQVREQYF. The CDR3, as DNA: TGTGCCAGCAGTGCCAACAGGGGGCAAGTGCGAGAGCAGTACTTC.

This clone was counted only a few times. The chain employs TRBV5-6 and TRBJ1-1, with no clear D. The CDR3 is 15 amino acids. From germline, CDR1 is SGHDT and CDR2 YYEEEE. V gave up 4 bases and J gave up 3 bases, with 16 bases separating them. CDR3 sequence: CASSLAGMVDTEAFF. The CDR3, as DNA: TGTGCCAGCAGCCTAGCCGGGATGGTGGACACTGAAGCTTTCTTT.

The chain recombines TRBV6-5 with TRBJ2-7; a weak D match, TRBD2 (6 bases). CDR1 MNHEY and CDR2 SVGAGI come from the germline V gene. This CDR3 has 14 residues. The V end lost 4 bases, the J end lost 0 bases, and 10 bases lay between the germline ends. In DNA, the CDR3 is TGTGCCAGCAGTTTACTAGCCGCCTCCTACGAGCAGTACTTC. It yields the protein CASSLLAASYEQYF.

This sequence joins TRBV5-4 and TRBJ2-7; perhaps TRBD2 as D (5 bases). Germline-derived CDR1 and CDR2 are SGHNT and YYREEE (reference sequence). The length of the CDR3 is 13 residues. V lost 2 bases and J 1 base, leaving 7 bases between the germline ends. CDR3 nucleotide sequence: TGTGCCAGCAGCTTTGAGGGTTCCTACGAGCAGTACTTC. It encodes CASSFEGSYEQYF. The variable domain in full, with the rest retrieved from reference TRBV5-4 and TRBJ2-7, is ETGVTQSPTHLIKTRGQQVTLRCSSQSGHNTVSWYQQALGQGPQFIFQYYREEENGRGNFPPRFSGLQFPNYSSELNVNALELDDSALYLCASSFEGSYEQYFGPGTRLTVT.

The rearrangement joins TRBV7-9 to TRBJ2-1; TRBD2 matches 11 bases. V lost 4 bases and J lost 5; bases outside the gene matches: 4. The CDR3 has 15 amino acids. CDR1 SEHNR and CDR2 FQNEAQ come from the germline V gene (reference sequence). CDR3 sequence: CASSSGGLADNEQFF. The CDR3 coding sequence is TGTGCCAGCAGCTCGGGGGGACTAGCGGACAATGAGCAGTTCTTC.

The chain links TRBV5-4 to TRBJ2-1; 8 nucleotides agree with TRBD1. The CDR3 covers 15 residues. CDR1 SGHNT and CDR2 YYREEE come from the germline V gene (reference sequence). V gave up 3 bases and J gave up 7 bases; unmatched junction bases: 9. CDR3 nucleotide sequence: TGTGCCAGCAGCTCTGGACAGGGCTATACGAATGAGCAGTTCTTC. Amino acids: CASSSGQGYTNEQFF.

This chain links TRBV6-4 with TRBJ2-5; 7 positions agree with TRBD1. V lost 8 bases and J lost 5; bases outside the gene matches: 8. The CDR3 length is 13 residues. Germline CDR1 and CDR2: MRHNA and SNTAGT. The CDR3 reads CASSRGPGETQYF. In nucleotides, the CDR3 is TGTGCCAGCTCGAGGGGGCCTGGGGAGACCCAGTACTTC.